One and the same sample provided the 27 T cell receptor beta chains below, sequenced in a study of Graves' ophthalmopathy and Graves' hyperthyroidism. TCR beta CDR3 amplification used RNA transcripts. Amplification began with first-round RT-PCR using HTBI primers, then second-round multiplex PCR was performed. TCRdb itself ran the multiplex PCR reads through MiXCR, one entry per CDR3 protein. The sample has about 620,000 distinct CDR3 sequences, about a fifth seen once. The sample comprised peripheral blood. The receptors were gathered from a woman between 18 and 29 years old with stable Graves' hyperthyroidism. Some clones in this sample may be carry-over from other donors' samples.

This clonotype showed up many times. The chain recombines TRBV6-2 or TRBV6-3 with TRBJ2-7, with 8 bases lining up with TRBD2. This CDR3 has 14 residues. Germline V CDR1 and CDR2: MNHEY, SVGEGT. V trimming: 10 bases; J trimming: 0 bases; junction bases outside the gene matches: 8. For the CDR3, the DNA is TGTGCCACCCACCGCGGGGGGTCCTCCTACGAGCAGTACTTC. Its protein is CATHRGGSSYEQYF.

This clonotype has ten or more counts. The V gene is TRBV6-1, the J gene TRBJ2-7; D perhaps matches TRBD2 (5 bases). The CDR3 sequence is 14 residues long. V lost 6 bases, J lost 7 bases, and 19 bases lay in between. CDR1 and CDR2 (germline): MNHNS, SASEGT. CDR3 coding DNA: TGTGCCAGCAGGCCCGGCGCAGGTCGGAGGGAGCAGTACTTC. Residues: CASRPGAGRREQYF.

Details on this clonotype: A read error may be the cause here, since a much bigger clone is one base away. Likely a read error: the CDR3 ends without its conserved phenylalanine or tryptophan. The CDR3 protein is CASSQGNRGPQYL. CDR3 in DNA: TGTGCCAGCAGCCAAGGAAACCGGGGACCGCAGTACCTC. J is TRBJ2-7 and V is TRBV3-1; D assignment may be TRBD1 or TRBD2 (5 bases each). The ends were cut back, 1 base at V and 9 bases at J, with 13 bases in the middle. The V gene's germline CDR1 is LGHDT and CDR2 YNNKEL (reference sequence). The CDR3 extends over 13 amino acids.

The rearrangement uses TRBV12-3 or TRBV12-4 and TRBJ1-5; D is ambiguous. V lost 2 bases, J lost 5 bases, and 10 bases lay in between. The CDR3 has 14 amino acids. CDR3 DNA sequence: TGTGCCAGCAGTTTATTGGGGAGGGATCAGCCCCAGCATTTT. Protein sequence: CASSLLGRDQPQHF.

This clonotype was counted ten times or more. The rearrangement joins TRBV29-1 to TRBJ1-2; 7 bases fit TRBD1. This CDR3 comprises 13 residues. Germline CDR1 and CDR2: SQVTM and ANQGSEA. Unmatched junction bases numbered 7, after V lost 4 bases and J lost 5 bases. This chain's CDR3 is CSVADRDEYGYTF. CDR3 sequence (DNA): TGCAGCGTTGCCGACAGGGACGAGTATGGCTACACCTTC.

This clonotype was recorded at least ten times. The V gene is TRBV11-2, the J gene TRBJ1-6; tentative D call: TRBD1 (5 bases). This CDR3 has 16 residues. V was pared by 0 bases and J by 7 bases, with 13 bases between. Germline CDR1 is SGHAT and CDR2 is FQNNGV. The CDR3 region has the DNA TGTGCCAGCAGCTTAGATGGTTGGAGGGGAAATTCACCCCTCCACTTT. This translates into CASSLDGWRGNSPLHF.

This clonotype was recorded at least ten times. The gene calls are TRBV29-1 and TRBJ1-1, with D possibly being TRBD1 (5 bases). Germline V gene lookup returns CDR1 SQVTM and CDR2 ANQGSEA. V was cut by 0 bases and J by 4 bases, with 15 bases left in between. The length of the CDR3 is 15 residues. The CDR3 nucleotides are TGCAGCGTTGAAGATGGGGTCAGGGTTGTCACTGAAGCTTTCTTT. Residues: CSVEDGVRVVTEAFF.

This clonotype was seen many times. The rearrangement uses TRBV19 and TRBJ2-2; the D gene is possibly TRBD2 (6 bases). Trimming left V 7 bases short and J 15 bases short, with 27 bases between. This CDR3 contains 15 residues. Germline CDR1 reads LNHDA; CDR2 reads SQIVND (reference sequence). CDR3 sequence: CASTPYAIGGPELFF. The CDR3 DNA reads as TGTGCCAGTACCCCATACGCCATCGGGGGTCCAGAATTGTTTTTT.

In this sample, this clonotype turned up many times. The rearrangement joins TRBV15 to TRBJ2-4; D might be TRBD1 (6 bases). Germline V gene sequence: CDR1 LNHNV, CDR2 YYDKDF (reference sequence). Trimming pared 0 bases from V and 1 base from J, leaving 19 bases between. This CDR3 is 19 amino acids long. CDR3: CATSRDLYRDGPAKNIQYF. In DNA, the CDR3 is TGTGCCACCAGCAGAGATCTATACAGGGATGGTCCGGCCAAAAACATTCAGTACTTC.

This clonotype was counted once. The chain couples TRBV12-3 or TRBV12-4 to TRBJ1-2; 9 bases line up with TRBD1. There are 14 residues in the CDR3. V was clipped by 7 bases and J by 4 bases; unmatched bases: 7. The CDR3 sequence is CASTTGGAGYGYTF. The CDR3 DNA reads as TGTGCCAGCACCACAGGGGGCGCTGGCTATGGCTACACCTTC.

Many counts were recorded for this clonotype. The chain joins TRBV19 to TRBJ1-1; perhaps TRBD1 as D (5 bases). This CDR3 is 13 amino acids long. Germline CDR1 LNHDA, CDR2 SQIVND (reference sequence). Trimming removed 3 bases from V and 11 bases from J, with 16 bases in between. The CDR3 region has the DNA TGTGCCAGTAGTATGGGAGGGGAAGTTGACGCTTTCTTT. Encoded protein: CASSMGGEVDAFF.

V and J are TRBV24-1 and TRBJ2-5; D is unresolved. Germline lookup yields CDR1 KGHDR and CDR2 SFDVKD. V was pared by 5 bases and J by 2 bases, with 17 bases between. This CDR3 is built from 16 residues. CDR3 nucleotide sequence: TGTGCCACCAGTGCCCCTCTCCCCGGCCATCAAGAGACCCAGTACTTC. Amino acid sequence: CATSAPLPGHQETQYF.

This clonotype was recorded many times. This chain uses TRBV28 with TRBJ2-2; D call uncertain. V was trimmed by 1 base and J by 2 bases, leaving 11 bases between them. CDR1 MDHEN and CDR2 SYDVKM come from the germline V gene. The CDR3 is made up of 16 amino acids. CDR3 DNA sequence: TGTGCCAGCAGTTTATTAGTGGCAGGAAACACCGGGGAGCTGTTTTTT. This encodes CASSLLVAGNTGELFF.

This clonotype was found many times. This chain joins TRBV10-3 and TRBJ2-5; 10 nucleotides match TRBD1. Per the germline V gene, CDR1 is ENHRY and CDR2 is SYGVKD. The CDR3 sequence is 17 residues long. V dropped 2 bases and J dropped 5; count of bases not matched to a gene: 11. CDR3 region: CAISETRTGGRVETQYF. CDR3 in DNA: TGTGCCATCAGTGAGACCCGGACAGGGGGAAGAGTGGAGACCCAGTACTTC.

This clonotype was seen many times. The chain carries TRBV6-4 and TRBJ2-4, with D possibly being TRBD1 (5 bases). Trimming pared 3 bases from V and 8 bases from J, leaving 23 bases between. Germline V gives CDR1 MRHNA, CDR2 SNTAGT. This CDR3 contains 17 residues. DNA of the CDR3: TGTGCCAGCAGTGAGGAAGGACACTACGGCCGTGGAGACATTCAGTACTTC. It is translated as CASSEEGHYGRGDIQYF.

This clonotype was counted many times. The chain has TRBV14 and TRBJ1-2; D is undetermined. Deletions cut 4 bases from V and 1 base from J, with 13 bases between. CDR1 is SGHDN and CDR2 is FVKESK in the germline V gene. This CDR3 has 15 residues. The CDR3 protein is CASSPFQTDNYGYTF. CDR3 nucleotides: TGTGCCAGCAGCCCCTTCCAGACCGATAACTATGGCTACACCTTC.

This clonotype has at least ten counts. CDR3 in amino acids: CASSPGTSGGAGFLREQYF. DNA of the CDR3: TGTGCCAGCAGCCCCGGGACTAGCGGGGGGGCTGGGTTCTTACGCGAGCAGTACTTC. The rearrangement links TRBV2 to TRBJ2-7, with 16 bases identical to TRBD2. Germline assignment: CDR1 SNHLY and CDR2 FYNNEI. This CDR3 is 19 amino acids long. J lost 6 bases, V lost 6 bases, and 17 bases had no gene match.

This chain links TRBV2 with TRBJ1-5; D ambiguous. Germline CDR1 and CDR2: SNHLY and FYNNEI. The CDR3 extends over 14 amino acids. V was clipped by 4 bases and J by 0 bases, with 7 bases between them. The CDR3 nucleotides read TGTGCCAGCAGTGTGATAAATAGCAATCAGCCCCAGCATTTT. Translation gives CASSVINSNQPQHF.

At least ten counts were recorded for this clonotype. The V call is TRBV20-1, the J call TRBJ1-5; perhaps TRBD1 as D (6 bases). This CDR3 is built from 16 residues. Germline values: CDR1 DFQATT, CDR2 SNEGSKA (reference sequence). Trimming stripped 6 bases from V and 0 bases from J, with 18 bases between. In nucleotides, the CDR3 is TGCAGTGCCCCACGACAGGCCTCGAATAGCAATCAGCCCCAGCATTTT. Its translation: CSAPRQASNSNQPQHF.

In this sample, this clonotype turned up many times. The genes are TRBV6-5 and TRBJ1-1, with D tentatively TRBD1 (5 bases). The CDR3 is 14 amino acids. Germline V lookup: CDR1 MNHEY, CDR2 SVGAGI. Trimming left V 2 bases short and J 3 bases short, with 10 bases between. Written as DNA, the CDR3 is TGTGCCAGCAGTTACATGGGCAGGGACACTGAAGCTTTCTTT. Translating gives CASSYMGRDTEAFF.

This clonotype has a count of ten or more. The rearrangement links TRBV27 to TRBJ2-5; TRBD2 matches at 16 bases. V was clipped by 7 bases and J by 5 bases; unmatched bases: 7. Germline V gene data show CDR1 as MNHEY and CDR2 as SMNVEV (reference sequence). The CDR3 sequence is 16 residues long. CDR3 nucleotide sequence: TGTGCCAGCACAGGGACTAGCGGGAGGGGTAGGGAGACCCAGTACTTC. Protein product: CASTGTSGRGRETQYF.

This clonotype was seen many times. The chain carries TRBV29-1 and TRBJ1-5; D is uncertain. Germline V gene data show CDR1 as SQVTM and CDR2 as ANQGSEA. Trimming took off 6 bases at V and 0 bases at J, with 12 bases between the two ends. This CDR3 region has 14 residues. The CDR3 coding sequence is TGCAGCGTGGCCCCACCCTATAGCAATCAGCCCCAGCATTTT. The encoded protein is CSVAPPYSNQPQHF.

This clonotype was seen ten or more times. The chain combines TRBV6-1 with TRBJ2-7; 10 bases match TRBD1. The trim removed 5 bases at V and 3 bases at J, leaving 4 bases unmatched. Germline V CDR1 and CDR2: MNHNS, SASEGT. The CDR3 totals 14 residues. The CDR3 region has the DNA TGTGCCAGCAGTAAGGACAGGGGGGTCTACGAGCAGTACTTC. Translated, it gives CASSKDRGVYEQYF.

The chain joins TRBV13 to TRBJ2-2; maybe TRBD1 (6 bases). This CDR3 has 15 residues. From germline, CDR1 is PRHDT and CDR2 FYEKMQ (reference sequence). V lost 5 bases and J 0 bases, leaving 10 bases between the germline ends. The CDR3 region has the DNA TGTGCCAGCAGCACGGGACATACGAACACCGGGGAGCTGTTTTTT. Translated: CASSTGHTNTGELFF.

This clonotype turned up a few times. The V call is TRBV5-1, the J call TRBJ1-1; no clear D gene. Germline CDR1 SGHRS, CDR2 YFSETQ. Trimming cost V 8 bases and J 3 bases, with 14 bases left between them. CDR3 length equals 13 residues. DNA for the CDR3: TGCGCCAGTCAAACCCGACCAGACACTGAAGCTTTCTTT. Protein product: CASQTRPDTEAFF.

Remarks on this clonotype: This may come from a read error, since a much larger clone is one base off. This chain uses TRBV27 with TRBJ2-6; D remains unclear. V was pared by 6 bases and J by 0 bases, with 9 bases between. Germline V gene data show CDR1 as MNHEY and CDR2 as SMNVEV (reference sequence). CDR3 length: 15 amino acids. The CDR3 reads CASRHGLSGANVLTF. The CDR3, as DNA: TGTGCCAGCAGACATGGCCTCTCTGGGGCCAACGTCCTGACTTTC.

This clonotype was seen a single time. A read error may be the cause here, since a much bigger clone is one base away. The chain carries TRBV4-2 and TRBJ1-2; 7 bases match TRBD1. After removal of 7 bases from V and 3 bases from J, the junction contained 11 bases not matched to a gene. The CDR3 contains 15 residues. CDR1 and CDR2 (germline): LGHNA, YNFKEQ. CDR3 region: CASIHQGDLHYGYTF. In DNA form, the CDR3 reads TGTGCCAGCATCCATCAGGGGGATTTGCACTATGGCTACACCTTC.